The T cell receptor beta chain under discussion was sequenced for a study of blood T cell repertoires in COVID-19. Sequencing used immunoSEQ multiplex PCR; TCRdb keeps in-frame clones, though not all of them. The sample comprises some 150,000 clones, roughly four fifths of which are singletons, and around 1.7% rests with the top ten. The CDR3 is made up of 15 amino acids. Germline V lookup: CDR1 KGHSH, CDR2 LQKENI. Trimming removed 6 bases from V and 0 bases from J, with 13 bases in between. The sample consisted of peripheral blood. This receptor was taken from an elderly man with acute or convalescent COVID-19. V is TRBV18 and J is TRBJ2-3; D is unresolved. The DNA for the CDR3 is TGTGCCAGCTCCGAGAGTTTGTACAGCACAGATACGCAGTATTTT. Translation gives CASSESLYSTDTQYF. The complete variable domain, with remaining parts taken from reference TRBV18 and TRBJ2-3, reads NAGVMQNPRHLVRRRGQEARLRCSPMKGHSHVYWYRQLPEEGLKFMVYLQKENIIDESGMPKERFSAEFPKEGPSILRIQQVVRGDSAAYFCASSESLYSTDTQYFGPGTRLTVL.